One T cell receptor beta chain is described in this entry. No antigen is known for it. The data derive from a study of cytomegalovirus exposure and HLA in healthy donors. Background on the study: Findings of an earlier analysis included 110 million or so unique TCR beta sequences from around 180 million T cells.

The PCR ran on 60 Vbeta and 13 Jbeta primers. The assay was immunoSEQ multiplex PCR, and TCRdb's table has in-frame clones only and misses some. There are about 130,000 clones in the sample, with approximately 1.6% held by the top ten. General study points: Earlier analysis looked at TCR beta V segments, and most were productive about 90% or about 30% of the time. Because they were indistinguishable, some V segments, including TRBV6-2 and TRBV6-3, were excluded. Sequencing likely produced, as an artifact, a cluster of highly shared sequence variants.

V lost 2 bases and J lost 3, with 11 bases in between. Germline V gene sequence: CDR1 MNHNY, CDR2 SVGAGI (reference sequence). The CDR3 runs 14 residues. The J gene is TRBJ2-7, the V gene TRBV6-6; D not certain. Sequenced material: PBMCs. This clonotype originated in a woman in her 40s in good health and CMV-seropositive. The CDR3 DNA reads as TGTGCCAGCAGTTACCAAATAGGCGGCTACGAGCAGTACTTC. Its translation: CASSYQIGGYEQYF.